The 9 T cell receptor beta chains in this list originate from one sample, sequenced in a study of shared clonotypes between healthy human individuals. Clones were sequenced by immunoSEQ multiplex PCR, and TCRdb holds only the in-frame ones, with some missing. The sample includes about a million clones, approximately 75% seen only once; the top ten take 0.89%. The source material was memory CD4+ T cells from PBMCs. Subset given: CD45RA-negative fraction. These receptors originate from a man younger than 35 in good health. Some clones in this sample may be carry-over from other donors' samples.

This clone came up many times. The CDR3 spells CASSLISGGSGYGIQYF. In DNA form, the CDR3 reads TGCGCCAGCAGCCTTATTTCGGGTGGGAGTGGGTATGGCATTCAGTACTTC. The genes are TRBV5-1 and TRBJ2-4, with D possibly matching TRBD2 (5 bases). CDR1 is SGHRS and CDR2 is YFSETQ in the germline V gene. The CDR3 is made up of 17 amino acids. Trimming took 4 bases from V and 9 from J, leaving 26 bases between them.

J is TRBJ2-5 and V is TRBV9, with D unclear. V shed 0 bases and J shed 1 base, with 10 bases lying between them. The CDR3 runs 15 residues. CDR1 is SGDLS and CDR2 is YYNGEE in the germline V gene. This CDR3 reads CASSVGAIIQETQYF. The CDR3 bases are TGTGCCAGCAGCGTAGGGGCCATAATCCAAGAGACCCAGTACTTC. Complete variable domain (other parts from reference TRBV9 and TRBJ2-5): DSGVTQTPKHLITATGQRVTLRCSPRSGDLSVYWYQQSLDQGLQFLIQYYNGEERAKGNILERFSAQQFPDLHSELNLSSLELGDSALYFCASSVGAIIQETQYFGPGTRLLVL.

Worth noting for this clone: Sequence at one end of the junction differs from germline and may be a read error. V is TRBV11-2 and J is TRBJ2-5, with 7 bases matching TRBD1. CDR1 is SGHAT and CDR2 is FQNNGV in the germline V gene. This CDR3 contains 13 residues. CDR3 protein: CASTVGGQGTQYF. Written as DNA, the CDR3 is TGTGCCAGCACCGTAGGGGGCCAAGGGACCCAGTACTTC. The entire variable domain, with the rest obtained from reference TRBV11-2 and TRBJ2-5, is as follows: EAGVAQSPRYKIIEKRQSVAFWCNPISGHATLYWYQQILGQGPKLLIQFQNNGVVDDSQLPKDRFSAERLKGVDSTLKIQPAKLEDSAVYLCASTVGGQGTQYFGPGTRLLVL.

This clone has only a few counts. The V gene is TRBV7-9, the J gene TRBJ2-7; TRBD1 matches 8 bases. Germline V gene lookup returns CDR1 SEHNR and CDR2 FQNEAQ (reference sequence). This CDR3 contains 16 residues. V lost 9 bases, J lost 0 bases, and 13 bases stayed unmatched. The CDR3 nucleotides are TGTGCCAGTGGAGGGCGAATCGGACAGGGCTCCTACGAGCAGTACTTC. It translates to CASGGRIGQGSYEQYF. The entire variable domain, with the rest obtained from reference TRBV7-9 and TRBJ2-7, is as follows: DTGVSQNPRHKITKRGQNVTFRCDPISEHNRLYWYRQTLGQGPEFLTYFQNEAQLEKSRLLSDRFSAERPKGSFSTLEIQRTEQGDSAMYLCASGGRIGQGSYEQYFGPGTRLTVT.

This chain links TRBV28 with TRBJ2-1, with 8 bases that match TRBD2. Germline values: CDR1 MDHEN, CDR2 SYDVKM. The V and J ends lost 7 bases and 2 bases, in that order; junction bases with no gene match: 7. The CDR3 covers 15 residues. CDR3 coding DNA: TGTGCCAGCATGTTGGCGGGAGGTGCCTACAATGAGCAGTTCTTC. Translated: CASMLAGGAYNEQFF. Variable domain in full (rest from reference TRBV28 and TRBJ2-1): DVKVTQSSRYLVKRTGEKVFLECVQDMDHENMFWYRQDPGLGLRLIYFSYDVKMKEKGDIPEGYSVSREKKERFSLILESASTNQTSMYLCASMLAGGAYNEQFFGPGTRLTVL.

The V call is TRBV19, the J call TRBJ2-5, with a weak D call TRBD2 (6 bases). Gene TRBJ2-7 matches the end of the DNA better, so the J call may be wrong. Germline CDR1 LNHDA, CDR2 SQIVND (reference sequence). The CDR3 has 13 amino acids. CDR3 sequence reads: CASRRDSGSEQYF. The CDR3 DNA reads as TGTGCCAGTAGACGGGACTCTGGGAGCGAGCAGTACTTC.

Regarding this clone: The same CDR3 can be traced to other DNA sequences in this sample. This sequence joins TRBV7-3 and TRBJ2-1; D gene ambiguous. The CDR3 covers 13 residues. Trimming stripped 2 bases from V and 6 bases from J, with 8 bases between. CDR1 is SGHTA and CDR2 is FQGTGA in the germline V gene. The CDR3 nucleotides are TGTGCCAGCAGCTTATCCCGGAGCAATGAGCAGTTCTTC. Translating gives CASSLSRSNEQFF. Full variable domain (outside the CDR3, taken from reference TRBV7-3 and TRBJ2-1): GAGVSQTPSNKVTEKGKYVELRCDPISGHTALYWYRQSLGQGPEFLIYFQGTGAADDSGLPNDRFFAVRPEGSVSTLKIQRTERGDSAVYLCASSLSRSNEQFFGPGTRLTVL.

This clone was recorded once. The CDR3 reads CASRDRVGTIRYGYTF. The CDR3 bases are TGTGCCAGCAGGGACAGGGTCGGTACAATCCGCTATGGCTACACCTTC. The genes are TRBV28 and TRBJ1-2; 8 bases fit TRBD1. Trimming at V came to 6 bases and at J to 4 bases, leaving 13 bases not matched to a gene. The germline V gene has CDR1 MDHEN and CDR2 SYDVKM. This CDR3 has 16 amino acids.

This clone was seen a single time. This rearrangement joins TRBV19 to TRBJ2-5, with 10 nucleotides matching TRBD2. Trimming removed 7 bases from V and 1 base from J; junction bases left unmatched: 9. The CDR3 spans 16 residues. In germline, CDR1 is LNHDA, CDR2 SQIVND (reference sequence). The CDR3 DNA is TGTGCCAGTAATAGCGGGAGGCCCCCAGCCCAAGAGACCCAGTACTTC. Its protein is CASNSGRPPAQETQYF.